This entry lists 18 T cell receptor beta chains sequenced from one sample in a study of T-cell reconstitution after alpha-beta-depleted transplantation in children. Unique molecular identifiers were used to barcode this TCRbeta library. TCRdb itself ran the PCR reads through MiXCR, one entry per CDR3 protein. The profile shows about 1,000,000 distinct CDR3 sequences, about 30% of them singletons. Here the sequenced sample was PBMCs, mostly from graft donor cells, taken 360 days after TCRalphabeta/CD19-depleted stem cell transplant. The receptors come from a boy under three years old who had a stem cell transplant for SCID, so the T cells may come from the graft donor.

This clonotype was seen only a few times. The V gene is TRBV4-2, the J gene TRBJ2-2; D may match TRBD1 or TRBD2 (5 bases each). Germline V gene data show CDR1 as LGHNA and CDR2 as YNFKEQ. V lost 0 bases, J lost 0 bases, and 8 bases lay in between. There are 16 residues in the CDR3. CDR3 residues: CASSQERGANTGELFF. The CDR3 DNA is TGTGCCAGCAGCCAAGAGAGGGGCGCGAACACCGGGGAGCTGTTTTTT.

The chain has TRBV20-1 and TRBJ2-6, with D uncertain. Deletions cut 6 bases from V and 0 bases from J, with 21 bases between. Germline assignment: CDR1 DFQATT and CDR2 SNEGSKA (reference sequence). The CDR3 is made up of 18 amino acids. CDR3 nucleotides: TGCAGTGCCCTAAATGGGGAAACATCGCACTCTGGGGCCAACGTCCTGACTTTC. Translated, it gives CSALNGETSHSGANVLTF.

This clonotype turned up a few times. V and J are TRBV5-1 and TRBJ2-6; the D is unclear. CDR1 and CDR2 (germline): SGHRS, YFSETQ. CDR3 length: 15 amino acids. V dropped 0 bases and J dropped 4 bases, with 8 bases sitting between them. CDR3 amino acids: CASSLVPSGANVLTF. CDR3 DNA sequence: TGCGCCAGCAGCTTGGTCCCTTCGGGGGCCAACGTCCTGACTTTC.

V gene TRBV6-2 or TRBV6-3 combines with J gene TRBJ2-1, with a possible D match to TRBD1 (5 bases). The V end lost 7 bases, the J end lost 6 bases, and 13 bases lay between the germline ends. Germline values: CDR1 MNHEY, CDR2 SVGEGT. This CDR3 contains 13 residues. CDR3 region: CASNIRAGNEQFF. In nucleotides, the CDR3 is TGTGCCAGCAATATCAGGGCCGGCAATGAGCAGTTCTTC.

This chain joins TRBV3-1 and TRBJ2-3, with D hard to call. The CDR3 is 13 residues long. From germline, CDR1 is LGHDT and CDR2 YNNKEL (reference sequence). The V and J ends lost 3 bases and 5 bases respectively, with 9 bases between them. The DNA of the CDR3 is TGTGCCAGCAGCCATCTCAGCGTAGATACGCAGTATTTT. Translation gives CASSHLSVDTQYF.

The CDR3 sequence is CASSRNSGTGSLEQFF. The CDR3 DNA sequence: TGCGCCAGCAGCCGGAATTCCGGGACAGGCTCCCTTGAGCAGTTCTTC. The gene calls are TRBV4-1 and TRBJ2-1, with 8 bases lining up with TRBD1. V was pared by 4 bases and J by 9 bases, with 14 bases of the junction left unmatched. Germline V gene lookup returns CDR1 MGHRA and CDR2 YSYEKL. The CDR3 loop spans 16 amino acids.

The genes are TRBV28 and TRBJ2-2; the D gene is possibly TRBD1 (6 bases). The germline CDR1 and CDR2 sequences are MDHEN and SYDVKM. Between the trimmed V and J ends, which lost 2 bases and 13 bases, there was a span of 23 bases. The length of the CDR3 is 16 residues. The CDR3 nucleotides read TGTGCCAGCAGTTTAGGGGGCGGTACTACCGTTCTAGGGCTGTTTTTT. Its protein product is CASSLGGGTTVLGLFF. The full variable domain, with the rest looked up from reference TRBV28 and TRBJ2-2, is DVKVTQSSRYLVKRTGEKVFLECVQDMDHENMFWYRQDPGLGLRLIYFSYDVKMKEKGDIPEGYSVSREKKERFSLILESASTNQTSMYLCASSLGGGTTVLGLFFGEGSRLTVL.

The genes are TRBV5-1 and TRBJ2-7; the D gene is possibly TRBD2 (5 bases). Between the trimmed V and J ends, which lost 3 bases and 2 bases, there was a span of 15 bases. Germline lookup yields CDR1 SGHRS and CDR2 YFSETQ. CDR3 length: 15 residues. The chain's CDR3 is CASSSPEERAYEQYF. The CDR3, as DNA: TGCGCCAGCAGCTCCCCGGAGGAACGTGCCTACGAGCAGTACTTC. Full variable domain (remainder filled in from reference TRBV5-1 and TRBJ2-7): KAGVTQTPRYLIKTRGQQVTLSCSPISGHRSVSWYQQTPGQGLQFLFEYFSETQRNKGNFPGRFSGRQFSNSRSEMNVSTLELGDSALYLCASSSPEERAYEQYFGPGTRLTVT.

The chain carries TRBV2 and TRBJ2-6, with D possibly TRBD2 on 6 matching bases. CDR3 size: 15 residues. Deletions cut 7 bases from V and 3 bases from J, with 13 bases between. Germline assignment: CDR1 SNHLY and CDR2 FYNNEI. CDR3 amino acids: CASNFGGVGANVLTF. CDR3 nucleotides: TGTGCCAGCAATTTCGGGGGAGTTGGGGCCAACGTCCTGACTTTC.

V and J are TRBV5-1 and TRBJ2-3, with TRBD1 matching over 7 bases. The CDR3 spans 16 residues. Germline loops: CDR1 SGHRS, CDR2 YFSETQ. V was pared by 4 bases and J by 5 bases, with 13 bases of the junction left unmatched. The CDR3 coding sequence is TGCGCCAGCAGCCCTCCTAGGACAGGCAAGCGAGATACGCAGTATTTT. It specifies CASSPPRTGKRDTQYF.

This chain connects TRBV3-1 to TRBJ1-6, with TRBD1 matching over 8 bases. Trimming cost V 4 bases and J 6 bases; bases outside gene matches: 8. The CDR3 is 16 amino acids. The germline V gene has CDR1 LGHDT and CDR2 YNNKEL (reference sequence). DNA for the CDR3: TGTGCCAGCAGCCGACGTACGACAGGGGTTAATTCACCCCTCCACTTT. Translation gives CASSRRTTGVNSPLHF.

This chain uses TRBV18 with TRBJ2-3; tentative D call: TRBD1 (7 bases). This CDR3 region has 16 residues. The germline CDR1 and CDR2 sequences are KGHSH and LQKENI. The V end lost 3 bases, the J end lost 0 bases, and 13 bases lay between the germline ends. CDR3 bases: TGTGCCAGCTCACCGACAGGGACTTCTAGCACAGATACGCAGTATTTT. Residues: CASSPTGTSSTDTQYF.

The rearrangement links TRBV20-1 to TRBJ2-4; 10 bases map to TRBD1. Trimming at V came to 1 base and at J to 6 bases, leaving 6 bases not matched to a gene. This CDR3 contains 15 residues. The V gene's germline CDR1 is DFQATT and CDR2 SNEGSKA (reference sequence). CDR3: CSARVPTGGGNIQYF. CDR3 in DNA: TGCAGTGCTAGAGTCCCGACAGGGGGCGGAAACATTCAGTACTTC.

This clonotype has just a few counts. The chain combines TRBV20-1 with TRBJ2-1, with a tentative D call TRBD2 (6 bases). This CDR3 has 12 residues. Germline CDR1 DFQATT, CDR2 SNEGSKA (reference sequence). Trimming shortened V by 5 bases and J by 8 bases, and 13 bases separated the two germline ends. The CDR3 DNA sequence: TGCAGTGCTGGGGACTTCCTGGATGAGCAGTTCTTC. Its translation is CSAGDFLDEQFF.

This clonotype was recorded a few times. This sequence joins TRBV27 and TRBJ1-5, with a tentative D call TRBD1 (6 bases). Trimming left V 0 bases short and J 8 bases short, with 14 bases between. Germline V gene lookup returns CDR1 MNHEY and CDR2 SMNVEV (reference sequence). The CDR3 covers 15 residues. Here the CDR3 DNA reads TGTGCCAGCAGTTTATCCCCCTGGGGGGACAAGCCCCAGCATTTT. This translates into CASSLSPWGDKPQHF.

DNA for the CDR3: TGTGCCAGCAGTTGGGACGTAGCCTCGGGGGAGCAGTACTTC. Translation gives CASSWDVASGEQYF. V usage is TRBV6-5 and J usage is TRBJ2-7; TRBD1 or TRBD2 may be the D gene (5 bases each). Germline V gives CDR1 MNHEY, CDR2 SVGAGI. V shed 4 bases and J shed 7 bases, with 17 bases lying between them. This CDR3 contains 14 residues.

This chain connects TRBV11-2 to TRBJ2-1, with D possibly matching TRBD2 (6 bases). Germline CDR1 is SGHAT and CDR2 is FQNNGV. The length of the CDR3 is 17 residues. Deletions cut 6 bases from V and 8 bases from J, with 26 bases between. CDR3 in DNA: TGTGCCAGCAGTCCATTTAAGGGGACTCACAGCTCGCATGAGCAGTTCTTC. It yields the protein CASSPFKGTHSSHEQFF.

V is TRBV7-2 and J is TRBJ1-5, with 7 bases that match TRBD1. V shed 1 base, J shed 4 bases, and the junction held 7 bases outside the gene matches. CDR3 length equals 16 residues. Germline-derived CDR1 and CDR2 are SGHTA and FQGNSA. CDR3 sequence reads: CASSLVIQGGNQPQHF. The DNA of the CDR3 is TGTGCCAGCAGCTTAGTGATCCAGGGGGGGAATCAGCCCCAGCATTTT. The full variable domain, completed using reference TRBV7-2 and TRBJ1-5, is GAGVSQSPSNKVTEKGKDVELRCDPISGHTALYWYRQSLGQGLEFLIYFQGNSAPDKSGLPSDRFSAERTGGSVSTLTIQRTQQEDSAVYLCASSLVIQGGNQPQHFGDGTRLSIL.